The entry below gives a single T cell receptor (beta chain) sequence along with its context. Its matching antigen is unknown. Together with a sample-barcoded 5' primer, a J-beta primer mix was included in a second PCR lasting about 6 to 12 cycles. TCRdb re-called the 5' RACE reads through MiXCR, storing one row per CDR3 protein. The table records hundreds of thousands of distinct CDR3 sequences, 58% of them present only once. These data belong to a study of blood T cells in healthy people across ages. Study outcomes and limitations: Naive T cell percentage showed a strong correlation with TCR beta diversity.

Germline V CDR1 and CDR2: SGHVS, FNYEAQ. The CDR3 runs to 16 residues. V was clipped by 5 bases and J by 0 bases, with 15 bases between them. The TCR comes from a man aged 30 to 39 in good health. Sequencing used blood. This sequence joins TRBV7-6 and TRBJ2-3; D unresolved. The CDR3 coding sequence is TGTGCCAGCAGCCCGGAACGGCCGGTTAGCACAGATACGCAGTATTTT. This codes for CASSPERPVSTDTQYF.